This T cell receptor beta chain was captured in a study of CD8 T cells in ankylosing spondylitis. Study-level points and caveats: Disease-linked clones reportedly concentrated significantly in matched ankylosing spondylitis synovial fluid. The authors found the disease-linked clones to be CD8+ and relatively rare in peripheral blood. In ankylosing spondylitis blood, a motif of about eight highly homologous TCR beta variants appeared characteristic.

Germline CDR1 and CDR2: SEHNR and FQNEAQ (reference sequence). Trimming took 5 bases from V and 4 from J, leaving 13 bases between them. CDR3 length: 14 amino acids. Making the TCR beta libraries involved quantitative 5'-RACE with molecular barcodes. One entry per CDR3 protein, called by TCRdb with MiXCR from the 5' RACE reads. The sample carries about 390,000 distinct CDR3 sequences, approximately 20% recorded once. With regard to this clonotype: No antigen is known for it.

The sample comprised blood, either unsorted or a sorted T cell fraction (not recorded which). The receptor was derived from a male donor with ankylosing spondylitis. The chain employs TRBV7-9 and TRBJ2-3; possibly TRBD1 for D (5 bases). CDR3 DNA: TGTGCCAGCAGCCCACTGACAGTTCCAGATACGCAGTATTTT. Protein sequence: CASSPLTVPDTQYF.